This T cell receptor beta chain was captured in a study of shared clonotypes between healthy human individuals. The study, taken as a whole, reports: Only blood underwent sampling, and tissue repertoires likely differ.

A single count supports this clone. Its antigen is as yet unknown. Everyone who donated was a Caucasian adult who lived in Nashville, Tennessee. Across several immunoSEQ plates, the genomic DNA of each subset was split evenly. As originally analysed: Sequence data from immunoSEQ were junction-only and lacked quality scores; consequently, filtering differed. This table comes from immunoSEQ multiplex PCR, and its TCRdb copy is limited to in-frame clones, with some not included. That table furnishes V, J and clone size, whereas the DNA furnished D and trimming. The table records 500,000 to 650,000 clones, around 78% of them present only once. The sequence came from a woman aged 40 to 55 in good health. Some clones in this sample may be carry-over from other donors' samples. The source material was PBMCs.

CDR3 amino acids: CASSQDGGQGRQPQHF. The CDR3 DNA reads TGCGCCAGCAGCCAAGATGGTGGGCAGGGCAGGCAGCCCCAGCATTTT. The J gene is TRBJ1-5, the V gene TRBV4-3; possible D gene TRBD1, 5 bases. Germline CDR1 reads LGHNA; CDR2 reads YSLEER. V lost 0 bases and J 7 bases, leaving 16 bases between the germline ends. CDR3 length: 16 amino acids.